The 3 T cell receptor beta chains presented below share a single source sample, sequenced in a study of blood T cell repertoires in COVID-19. Assay: immunoSEQ multiplex PCR; the TCRdb copy retains only in-frame clones and omits some. The data contain about 170,000 clones, 80% to 90% of them seen just once; the ten biggest clones take up roughly 9.8%. Sequenced input: peripheral blood. These receptors all stem from a woman aged 55-70 years with COVID-19, enrolled during active disease.

The chain carries TRBV11-2 and TRBJ2-3, with a weak D call TRBD1 (5 bases). Germline lookup yields CDR1 SGHAT and CDR2 FQNNGV. The V gene lost 2 bases and the J gene lost 4 bases, with 16 bases spanning the gap. The CDR3 is made up of 16 amino acids. Here the CDR3 reads CASSLRVGVGADTQYF. The CDR3 coding sequence is TGTGCCAGCAGCTTAAGGGTAGGGGTAGGGGCAGATACGCAGTATTTT.

The rearrangement joins TRBV4-2 to TRBJ2-1; 13 bases agree with TRBD2. There are 16 residues in the CDR3. V gave up 0 bases and J gave up 10 bases; unmatched junction bases: 6. CDR1 is LGHNA and CDR2 is YNFKEQ in the germline V gene. CDR3 DNA: TGTGCCAGCAGCCAAGAAGGACTAGCGGGAGTGTCGGAGCAGTTCTTC. It encodes CASSQEGLAGVSEQFF.

The chain is built from TRBV18 and TRBJ1-2, with TRBD1 matching 7 bases. The germline CDR1 and CDR2 sequences are KGHSH and LQKENI. V dropped 3 bases and J dropped 3; count of bases not matched to a gene: 4. There are 14 residues in the CDR3. CDR3: CASSPITGDYGYTF. For the CDR3, the DNA is TGTGCCAGCTCACCGATTACAGGGGACTATGGCTACACCTTC.